A selection of T cell receptor beta chains follows, all from one sample in a study of blood T cell repertoires in COVID-19. TCRdb's table, derived via immunoSEQ multiplex PCR, lists solely in-frame clones and lacks some. The table records around 100,000 clones, around 84% of them present only once. Input material: peripheral blood. These TCRs come from a woman aged 70-85 years with active or convalescent COVID-19. Each CDR3 is given with its conserved first and last residue. Each record gives: CDR3 protein, CDR3 DNA, D gene, V gene, clone size, J gene. The D gene is left open where the match is weak. Not every row has a clone size; where given, it reads once, few, many or a size class.

CASSLNPSGSIFEQFF | TGCGCCAGCAGCCTTAATCCTAGCGGGAGTATCTTTGAGCAGTTCTTC | TRBD2 | TRBV5-1 | NA | TRBJ2-1
CASSYSTGGGQPQHF | TGTGCCAGCAGCTATAGCACAGGGGGCGGTCAGCCCCAGCATTTT | TRBD1 | TRBV7-9 | NA | TRBJ1-5
CASSLEDRGQGEQYF | TGCGCCAGCAGCTTGGAGGACAGGGGGCAGGGCGAGCAGTACTTC | TRBD1 | TRBV5-1 | NA | TRBJ2-7
CASSYPSAGGGLQETQYF | TGTGCCAGCAGTTACCCTTCGGCCGGCGGGGGGCTTCAAGAGACCCAGTACTTC | TRBD2 | TRBV6-2/TRBV6-3 | NA | TRBJ2-5
CASAEQQNSPLHF | TGTGCCAGCGCAGAACAGCAAAATTCACCCCTCCACTTT | NA | TRBV12-3/TRBV12-4 | few | TRBJ1-6
CASSLSFRRNTEAFF | TGTGCCAGCAGTTTAAGCTTTCGGAGGAACACTGAAGCTTTCTTT | NA | TRBV28 | NA | TRBJ1-1
CASSSWTGGSGANVLTF | TGTGCCAGCAGCTCCTGGACAGGGGGGTCCGGGGCCAACGTCCTGACTTTC | TRBD1 | TRBV5-4 | NA | TRBJ2-6
CATITGTVPYEQYF | TGTGCCACAATCACCGGGACAGTGCCCTACGAGCAGTACTTC | TRBD1 | TRBV11-2 | NA | TRBJ2-7
CASMGGLGNTIYF | TGTGCCAGCATGGGGGGGTTAGGAAACACCATATATTTT | NA | TRBV6-5 | NA | TRBJ1-3
CASSIGAQGNEKLFF | TGTGCCAGTAGTATAGGCGCACAGGGGAATGAAAAACTGTTTTTT | TRBD1 | TRBV19 | few | TRBJ1-4
CASSPRQGADEKLFF | TGTGCCAGCAGCCCGCGACAGGGGGCGGATGAAAAACTGTTTTTT | TRBD1 | TRBV11-2 | once | TRBJ1-4
CASRALAGVGEQFF | TGTGCCAGCCGTGCACTAGCGGGAGTGGGTGAGCAGTTCTTC | TRBD2 | TRBV2 | NA | TRBJ2-1
CASSLMGGDTQYF | TGTGCCAGCAGCTTAATGGGGGGAGATACGCAGTATTTT | NA | TRBV7-3 | NA | TRBJ2-3
CAWSVTSLSYEQYF | TGTGCCTGGAGCGTAACTAGCCTCTCCTACGAGCAGTACTTC | NA | TRBV30 | NA | TRBJ2-7
CASSQDLSLAGGSYNEQFF | TGCGCCAGCAGCCAAGATCTTAGTCTAGCGGGAGGGTCCTACAATGAGCAGTTCTTC | TRBD2 | TRBV4-1 | NA | TRBJ2-1
CASSYGQPGNQPQHF | TGTGCCAGCAGTTACGGGCAGCCCGGAAATCAGCCCCAGCATTTT | NA | TRBV6-5 | once | TRBJ1-5
CASSPNGRGSPRLREQFF | TGTGCCAGCAGCCCAAATGGGCGGGGCTCCCCCCGTTTGAGGGAGCAGTTCTTC | NA | TRBV11-2 | NA | TRBJ2-1
CASSFLVDTEAFF | TGTGCCAGCAGCTTTTTAGTGGACACTGAAGCTTTCTTT | NA | TRBV5-5 | NA | TRBJ1-1
CASSAHLADTQYF | TGTGCCAGCAGCGCCCACCTAGCAGATACGCAGTATTTT | NA | TRBV7-2 | once | TRBJ2-3
CASSLAHGEQYF | TGTGCCAGCAGCTTGGCCCACGGGGAGCAGTACTTC | NA | TRBV5-4 | NA | TRBJ2-7
CASSMSSRGYNSPLHF | TGTGCCAGTAGTATGTCATCCAGGGGGTATAATTCACCCCTCCACTTT | TRBD1 | TRBV19 | NA | TRBJ1-6
CASSQDGPGSLGGYTF | TGCGCCAGCAGCCAAGATGGGCCAGGCTCGCTTGGGGGCTACACCTTC | NA | TRBV4-3 | NA | TRBJ1-2
CATQGSDTQYF | TGTGCCACCCAGGGCTCAGATACGCAGTATTTT | NA | TRBV7-9 | NA | TRBJ2-3
CAGGQGYGYTF | TGTGCCGGGGGACAGGGTTATGGCTACACCTTC | TRBD1 | TRBV7-8 | NA | TRBJ1-2
CASSPRQNTEAFF | TGTGCCAGTAGTCCAAGACAGAACACTGAAGCTTTCTTT | NA | TRBV19 | NA | TRBJ1-1
CAWSVPRQGSGYEQYF | TGTGCCTGGAGTGTACCGCGACAGGGGTCGGGCTACGAGCAGTACTTC | TRBD1 | TRBV30 | NA | TRBJ2-7
CASSSGYGSPLHF | TGTGCCAGCAGTTCGGGGTATGGGTCACCCCTCCACTTT | NA | TRBV6-6 | NA | TRBJ1-6
CASSVSGTSGEQFF | TGTGCCAGCAGTGTATCCGGGACTAGCGGCGAGCAGTTCTTC | TRBD2 | TRBV6-4 | once | TRBJ2-1
CASSWGRQGTAGELFF | TGTGCCAGCAGCTGGGGGCGGCAGGGGACGGCCGGGGAGCTGTTTTTT | NA | TRBV5-5 | few | TRBJ2-2
CASSLGLLTSLQETQYF | TGTGCCAGCAGCTTAGGGCTGCTGACTAGCCTACAAGAGACCCAGTACTTC | TRBD2 | TRBV7-2 | NA | TRBJ2-5
CASSEALNGGFTEAFF | TGTGCCAGCAGTGAAGCGCTTAATGGGGGCTTCACTGAAGCTTTCTTT | NA | TRBV2 | once | TRBJ1-1
CASPWEDFF | TGTGCCAGCCCGTGGGAGGATTTTTTT | NA | TRBV27 | NA | TRBJ1-4
CASRYAGGGPPTGGFYNEQFF | TGTGCCAGCAGGTATGCGGGGGGCGGCCCCCCCACAGGGGGCTTCTACAATGAGCAGTTCTTC | NA | TRBV2 | NA | TRBJ2-1
CASSLEGLTDTQYF | TGTGCCAGCAGTTTGGAAGGACTCACAGATACGCAGTATTTT | NA | TRBV28 | NA | TRBJ2-3
CATGDSTDTQYF | TGTGCCACGGGGGACTCAACAGATACGCAGTATTTT | NA | TRBV24-1 | NA | TRBJ2-3
CATSTDRNTEAFF | TGTGCCACCAGCACAGACAGGAACACTGAAGCTTTCTTT | NA | TRBV15 | NA | TRBJ1-1
CASSRDRASNQPQHF | TGTGCCAGCAGCAGAGACAGGGCCAGCAATCAGCCCCAGCATTTT | TRBD1 | TRBV6-5 | NA | TRBJ1-5
CASSGTGGQPQHF | TGTGCCAGCAGTGGGACAGGGGGTCAGCCCCAGCATTTT | TRBD1 | TRBV7-2 | NA | TRBJ1-5
CASSSLVGQRDSYEQYF | TGTGCCAGCAGCTCCCTGGTTGGCCAGCGGGACTCCTACGAGCAGTACTTC | TRBD2 | TRBV11-2 | NA | TRBJ2-7
CAWTPPGLAGRRNEQYF | TGTGCCTGGACCCCCCCGGGACTAGCGGGGAGGAGGAACGAGCAGTACTTC | TRBD2 | TRBV30 | once | TRBJ2-7
CASSLGQTTNEKLFF | TGCGCCAGCAGCTTGGGACAGACAACTAATGAAAAACTGTTTTTT | NA | TRBV5-1 | NA | TRBJ1-4
CASSLANLGGDTQYF | TGCGCCAGCAGCTTGGCCAATCTGGGAGGGGATACGCAGTATTTT | TRBD2 | TRBV5-1 | NA | TRBJ2-3
CASSPGSEKLFF | TGTGCCAGCTCACCAGGGAGTGAAAAACTGTTTTTT | NA | TRBV18 | NA | TRBJ1-4
CATSDISSGRRNEQFF | TGTGCCACCAGTGATATCTCTAGCGGGAGAAGGAATGAGCAGTTCTTC | TRBD2 | TRBV24-1 | NA | TRBJ2-1
CAWNSRRRTNTEAFF | TGTGCCTGGAACTCTAGGAGACGGACTAACACTGAAGCTTTCTTT | NA | TRBV30 | NA | TRBJ1-1
CASSVGPGQGALRAFF | TGTGCCAGCAGTGTGGGTCCAGGACAGGGGGCGCTTCGGGCTTTCTTT | TRBD1 | TRBV6-1 | NA | TRBJ1-1
CASRVAGGYEQYF | TGTGCCAGCAGAGTAGCGGGGGGCTACGAGCAGTACTTC | TRBD2 | TRBV6-6 | NA | TRBJ2-7
CASSQLQGASVAFF | TGTGCCAGCAGCCAACTACAGGGGGCGTCTGTGGCTTTCTTT | TRBD1 | TRBV3-1/TRBV3-2 | NA | TRBJ1-1
CASTGRHNQPQHF | TGTGCCAGCACCGGCAGGCACAATCAGCCCCAGCATTTT | NA | TRBV28 | NA | TRBJ1-5
CTSSPLRTRAEQYF | TGCACCAGCAGCCCTTTACGGACTAGGGCCGAGCAGTACTTC | NA | TRBV1 | NA | TRBJ2-7
CASSLDGQGAYGYTF | TGTGCCAGCAGCTTAGATGGACAGGGGGCCTATGGCTACACCTTC | TRBD1 | TRBV11-2 | NA | TRBJ1-2
CASAVLTGLDQPQHF | TGTGCCAGCGCAGTCCTGACAGGGTTGGATCAGCCCCAGCATTTT | TRBD1 | TRBV2 | NA | TRBJ1-5
CAISESWTGGSGNTIYF | TGTGCCATCAGTGAGTCCTGGACAGGGGGTTCCGGAAACACCATATATTTT | TRBD1 | TRBV10-3 | NA | TRBJ1-3